A single sample gave rise to the 2 T cell receptor beta chains below, sequenced in a study of blood T cell repertoires in COVID-19. Some clones are missing from TCRdb's copy, which holds only in-frame ones; the method was immunoSEQ multiplex PCR. The sample carries about 140,000 clones, 88% recorded once. Sequencing was performed on peripheral blood. The receptors come from a man between 70 and 80 years old with acute or convalescent COVID-19.

The chain carries TRBV19 and TRBJ1-5; tentatively, D is TRBD1 (5 bases). The CDR3 is made up of 13 amino acids. V lost 6 bases and J lost 7, with 13 bases in between. Germline assignment: CDR1 LNHDA and CDR2 SQIVND (reference sequence). The CDR3 bases are TGTGCCAGTAGCCAGGGTAGTAACCAGCCCCAGCATTTT. Translation: CASSQGSNQPQHF.

The genes are TRBV3-1 (or the pseudogene TRBV3-2) and TRBJ2-7, with a weak D call TRBD1 (5 bases). Trimming left V 4 bases short and J 1 base short, with 11 bases between. Germline V CDR1 and CDR2: LGHDT, YNNKEL (reference sequence). The CDR3 consists of 14 residues. The CDR3 DNA sequence: TGTGCCAGCAGCCCGACTGACAGATCCTACGAGCAGTACTTC. As protein: CASSPTDRSYEQYF.